A single sample is the source of the 22 T cell receptor beta chains below, sequenced in a study of Tregs in tolerant kidney transplant recipients. The repertoire was sequenced with immunoSEQ multiplex PCR; TCRdb's copy has only in-frame clones and lacks some. The sample carries 90,000 to 120,000 clones, almost 90% recorded once. The source was CD4+ T cells from blood, collected before the transplant. These receptors were obtained from a human donor who received a combined kidney and bone marrow transplant.

The CDR3 sequence: CASSLSVDTEAFF. In DNA form, the CDR3 reads TGTGCCAGCAGCTTATCGGTGGACACTGAAGCTTTCTTT. This rearrangement joins TRBV7-2 to TRBJ1-1; D is uncertain. V was cut by 2 bases and J by 3 bases, with 7 bases left in between. CDR1 and CDR2 from the germline V gene are SGHTA and FQGNSA. CDR3 size: 13 residues.

The J gene is TRBJ2-3, the V gene TRBV7-2; 7 positions agree with TRBD2. The CDR3 covers 14 residues. Losses at the gene ends were 3 bases for V and 5 bases for J; bases not matched to a gene: 5. The germline gives CDR1 SGHTA, CDR2 FQGNSA. In nucleotides, the CDR3 is TGTGCCAGCAGCTTGTATGCTAGCGGAGATACGCAGTATTTT. Its protein product is CASSLYASGDTQYF.

CDR3 sequence reads: CASSVAGSRGMQTQYF. CDR3 sequence (DNA): TGTGCCAGCAGCGTAGCTGGAAGTCGGGGGATGCAGACCCAGTACTTC. This rearrangement joins TRBV9 to TRBJ2-5, with D perhaps TRBD2 (6 bases). The CDR3 loop spans 16 amino acids. V was pared by 0 bases and J by 6 bases, with 18 bases between. The V gene's germline CDR1 is SGDLS and CDR2 YYNGEE.

This rearrangement joins TRBV7-8 to TRBJ2-3; 13 positions agree with TRBD2. V was pared by 5 bases and J by 3 bases, with 11 bases of the junction left unmatched. Germline V gene lookup returns CDR1 SGHVS and CDR2 FQNEAQ. The length of the CDR3 is 18 residues. The CDR3 bases are TGTGCCAGCAGCCCAGGACTAGCGGGGGCCCGCGCTACAGATACGCAGTATTTT. This sequence encodes CASSPGLAGARATDTQYF.

This sequence joins TRBV11-2 and TRBJ1-2; 10 bases are shared with TRBD1. CDR3 size: 16 residues. J was trimmed by 4 bases and V by 5 bases; bases with no gene match: 10. From germline, CDR1 is SGHAT and CDR2 FQNNGV. Written as DNA, the CDR3 is TGTGCCAGCAGCGGGGGGAGGGACAGGGGATTCTATGGCTACACCTTC. As protein: CASSGGRDRGFYGYTF. Full variable domain (outside the CDR3, taken from reference TRBV11-2 and TRBJ1-2): EAGVAQSPRYKIIEKRQSVAFWCNPISGHATLYWYQQILGQGPKLLIQFQNNGVVDDSQLPKDRFSAERLKGVDSTLKIQPAKLEDSAVYLCASSGGRDRGFYGYTFGSGTRLTVV.

The chain recombines TRBV4-1 with TRBJ2-7; D gene ambiguous. Trimming left V 11 bases short and J 5 bases short, with 10 bases between. In germline, CDR1 is MGHRA, CDR2 YSYEKL. The CDR3 runs to 10 residues. For the CDR3, the DNA is TGCGCCCGTAGTCTCCACGAGCAGTACTTC. The encoded protein is CARSLHEQYF.

The genes are TRBV21-1 and TRBJ1-6; TRBD1, the D gene given by the table, was not confirmed from the DNA. TRBV21-1 is a documented pseudogene. The CDR3 has 20 amino acids. CDR3 DNA sequence: TGTGCCAGCAACTCGAGCAAATTCTTGGACAGGGCTGTCTATAATTCACCCCTCCACTTT. This gives the protein CASNSSKFLDRAVYNSPLHF.

This clone was seen only a few times. The CDR3 protein is CAWSVRDTQYF. The CDR3 DNA is TGTGCCTGGAGTGTACGGGATACGCAGTATTTT. The chain couples TRBV30 to TRBJ2-3; no definite D call. This CDR3 has 11 amino acids. Germline loops: CDR1 GTSNPN, CDR2 SVGIG (reference sequence). V was cut by 0 bases and J by 6 bases, with 4 bases left in between. Filled out from reference TRBV30 and TRBJ2-3, the complete variable domain reads SQTIHQWPATLVQPVGSPLSLECTVEGTSNPNLYWYRQAAGRGLQLLFYSVGIGQISSEVPQNLSASRPQDRQFILSSKKLLLSDSGFYLCAWSVRDTQYFGPGTRLTVL.

The V gene is TRBV7-9, the J gene TRBJ2-5, with D unclear. Germline values: CDR1 SEHNR, CDR2 FQNEAQ (reference sequence). This CDR3 region has 12 residues. The V end was cut by 0 bases, the J end by 6 bases, with 5 bases between. The CDR3 DNA reads as TGTGCCAGCAGCTTAGCTCTCCAGACCCAGTACTTC. Protein: CASSLALQTQYF.

The rearrangement uses TRBV10-1 and TRBJ2-1; 10 bases line up with TRBD1. Germline CDR1 reads WNHNN; CDR2 reads SYGVQD (reference sequence). CDR3 size: 16 residues. J was trimmed by 6 bases and V by 4 bases; bases with no gene match: 9. The DNA of the CDR3 is TGCGCCAGCAGTGGGCGGCGGGACAGGGGCCTCAATGAGCAGTTCTTC. Its translation: CASSGRRDRGLNEQFF.

V gene TRBV28 combines with J gene TRBJ2-5; 13 bases agree with TRBD2. The ends lost 6 bases at V and 5 bases at J; junction bases unmatched: 6. The germline CDR1 and CDR2 sequences are MDHEN and SYDVKM. The CDR3 sequence is 15 residues long. Here the CDR3 DNA reads TGTGCCAGCAGCTCAACTAGCGGGAGGGCCGAGACCCAGTACTTC. It is translated as CASSSTSGRAETQYF.

This chain links TRBV11-2 with TRBJ2-1; no definite D call. Germline V gives CDR1 SGHAT, CDR2 FQNNGV. Between the trimmed V and J ends, which lost 0 bases and 5 bases, there was a span of 5 bases. CDR3 length equals 13 residues. The CDR3 DNA sequence: TGTGCCAGCAGCTTAGATTCAAACAATGAGCAGTTCTTC. It translates to CASSLDSNNEQFF.

The chain links TRBV19 to TRBJ1-4; 9 nucleotides agree with TRBD1. V lost 3 bases, J lost 8 bases, and 4 bases stayed unmatched. This CDR3 spans 14 amino acids. CDR1 and CDR2 from the germline V gene are LNHDA and SQIVND (reference sequence). The CDR3 reads CASSITGGAEKLFF. CDR3 sequence (DNA): TGTGCCAGTAGTATTACAGGGGGCGCGGAAAAACTGTTTTTT.

The rearrangement joins TRBV7-9 to TRBJ1-5; 11 nucleotides match TRBD1. The CDR3 loop spans 15 amino acids. The trim removed 1 base at V and 6 bases at J, leaving 2 bases unmatched. CDR1 SEHNR and CDR2 FQNEAQ come from the germline V gene (reference sequence). The CDR3 spells CASSLEGTGGQPQHF. CDR3 nucleotide sequence: TGTGCCAGCAGCTTAGAGGGGACAGGGGGTCAGCCCCAGCATTTT.

The V call is TRBV5-4, the J call TRBJ2-1, with D unresolved. V was pared by 3 bases and J by 8 bases, with 9 bases between. The CDR3 extends over 12 amino acids. Germline V gene sequence: CDR1 SGHNT, CDR2 YYREEE (reference sequence). The CDR3 loop reads CASSSSRDEQFF. As DNA, the CDR3 is TGTGCCAGCAGCTCCTCTCGTGATGAGCAGTTCTTC.

There are a few counts of this clone. This chain uses TRBV18 with TRBJ1-2; a possible D gene is TRBD1 (5 bases). V was trimmed by 1 base and J by 4 bases, leaving 13 bases between them. Germline V CDR1 and CDR2: KGHSH, LQKENI. CDR3 length equals 15 residues. CDR3 loop: CASSPQSGGGYGYTF. The CDR3 DNA is TGTGCCAGCTCACCACAATCCGGGGGGGGCTATGGCTACACCTTC. Looking up the rest from reference TRBV18 and TRBJ1-2 gives the full variable domain: NAGVMQNPRHLVRRRGQEARLRCSPMKGHSHVYWYRQLPEEGLKFMVYLQKENIIDESGMPKERFSAEFPKEGPSILRIQQVVRGDSAAYFCASSPQSGGGYGYTFGSGTRLTVV.

The chain carries TRBV6-6 and TRBJ2-1; 16 bases line up with TRBD2. CDR3 length: 14 amino acids. Germline loops: CDR1 MNHNY, CDR2 SVGAGI (reference sequence). Losses at the gene ends were 9 bases for V and 8 bases for J; bases not matched to a gene: 4. The CDR3 region is CASGTSGRGDEQFF. The CDR3 region has the DNA TGTGCCAGTGGGACTAGCGGGAGGGGGGATGAGCAGTTCTTC.

The gene calls are TRBV2 and TRBJ2-1; 14 bases fit TRBD2. This CDR3 has 15 residues. The J segment lost 5 bases and the V segment lost 4 bases, leaving 1 base of the junction unmatched. Per the germline V gene, CDR1 is SNHLY and CDR2 is FYNNEI. The CDR3 bases are TGTGCCAGCAGTGGGGGACTAGCGGGGGACAATGAGCAGTTCTTC. As protein: CASSGGLAGDNEQFF.

DNA of the CDR3: TGTGCCAGCAGTTATGGAGGGCCCCAGCATTTT. This translates into CASSYGGPQHF. The rearrangement uses TRBV6-1 and TRBJ1-5, with D unclear. CDR3 length: 11 residues. Germline V gene sequence: CDR1 MNHNS, CDR2 SASEGT. Trimming shortened V by 5 bases and J by 9 bases, and 8 bases separated the two germline ends.

The rearrangement joins TRBV19 to TRBJ2-5; 14 positions match TRBD2. CDR1 is LNHDA, CDR2 SQIVND, per germline (reference sequence). V was pared by 5 bases and J by 5 bases, with 7 bases of the junction left unmatched. This CDR3 region has 16 residues. CDR3 sequence reads: CASSGRLAGGLETQYF. CDR3 nucleotides: TGTGCCAGTAGTGGTCGACTAGCGGGGGGGTTGGAGACCCAGTACTTC.

This clone appeared once. This CDR3 is CAISEPLAASEQYF. The DNA of the CDR3 is TGTGCCATCAGTGAGCCGCTAGCGGCGAGCGAGCAGTACTTC. The rearrangement links TRBV10-3 to TRBJ2-7; 7 bases map to TRBD2. Germline assignment: CDR1 ENHRY and CDR2 SYGVKD. The CDR3 extends over 14 amino acids. The junction had 7 bases not matched to a gene; V was cut back by 2 bases and J by 6 bases.

This chain uses TRBV6-1 with TRBJ2-7; the match to TRBD1 covers 8 bases. The CDR3 covers 16 residues. CDR1 and CDR2 (germline): MNHNS, SASEGT. The trim removed 3 bases at V and 2 bases at J, leaving 9 bases unmatched. In nucleotides, the CDR3 is TGTGCCAGCAGTGATTGGGGGACAGGCAATCCCTACGAGCAGTACTTC. Protein sequence: CASSDWGTGNPYEQYF.